These 30 T cell receptor beta chains share one sample of origin, sequenced in a study of T cells in localized non-small cell lung cancer. Produced via immunoSEQ multiplex PCR; TCRdb's table is partial and in-frame only. This table has approximately 80,000 clones, around 80% appearing once. Material: peripheral blood, obtained before any cancer treatment. These receptors originate from an older female donor with stage I lung adenocarcinoma.

The V and J genes are TRBV5-6 and TRBJ1-1, with D tentatively TRBD1 (6 bases). Germline V gene sequence: CDR1 SGHDT, CDR2 YYEEEE. V gave up 2 bases and J gave up 4 bases, with 21 bases separating them. The CDR3 runs to 17 residues. The CDR3, as DNA: TGTGCCAGCAGCTTAAATACGGGGGCGCGCGGCGGCACTGAAGCTTTCTTT. It encodes CASSLNTGARGGTEAFF.

This clone was seen more than once but under ten times. The rearrangement joins TRBV25-1 to TRBJ1-2; D might be TRBD1 (6 bases). Germline CDR1 is MGHDK and CDR2 is SYGVNS. The CDR3 spans 11 residues. The V gene lost 8 bases and the J gene lost 5 bases, with 9 bases spanning the gap. The CDR3 nucleotides are TGTGCCAGCTTAGGGGGATATGGCTACACCTTC. This sequence encodes CASLGGYGYTF.

The chain couples TRBV5-4 to TRBJ2-7, with 8 bases matching TRBD1. Germline CDR1 reads SGHNT; CDR2 reads YYREEE (reference sequence). This CDR3 is built from 15 residues. Trimming removed 3 bases from V and 2 bases from J; junction bases left unmatched: 7. The DNA for the CDR3 is TGTGCCAGCAGCTCTGGGACAGGCACCGCCTACGAGCAGTACTTC. Translating gives CASSSGTGTAYEQYF.

The chain has TRBV6-1 and TRBJ2-3, with TRBD2 matching over 12 bases. V shed 8 bases and J 10 bases; nucleotides not matched to a gene: 10. CDR3 length: 14 residues. Germline CDR1 and CDR2: MNHNS and SASEGT. The chain's CDR3 is CASRGTSGSLAQYF. The CDR3 DNA sequence: TGTGCCAGCCGAGGGACTAGCGGGTCTCTTGCGCAGTATTTT.

V usage is TRBV2 and J usage is TRBJ2-5; no firm D call. Germline CDR1 is SNHLY and CDR2 is FYNNEI. This CDR3 region has 14 residues. V was trimmed by 3 bases and J by 5 bases, leaving 13 bases between them. In DNA, the CDR3 is TGTGCCAGCAGTGATCCCAGGCTGGGTGAGACCCAGTACTTC. This codes for CASSDPRLGETQYF. The complete variable domain, with remaining parts taken from reference TRBV2 and TRBJ2-5, reads EPEVTQTPSHQVTQMGQEVILRCVPISNHLYFYWYRQILGQKVEFLVSFYNNEISEKSEIFDDQFSVERPDGSNFTLKIRSTKLEDSAMYFCASSDPRLGETQYFGPGTRLLVL.

CDR3 sequence: CASRDFEAQYF. CDR3 in DNA: TGTGCCAGTAGAGACTTTGAGGCCCAGTACTTC. This sequence joins TRBV19 and TRBJ2-5; D remains unclear. The CDR3 loop spans 11 amino acids. Germline values: CDR1 LNHDA, CDR2 SQIVND (reference sequence). Trimming cost V 6 bases and J 9 bases, with 11 bases left between them.

The chain carries TRBV19 and TRBJ1-1; D uncertain. Per germline, CDR1 LNHDA and CDR2 SQIVND (reference sequence). Trimming shortened V by 3 bases and J by 1 base, and 6 bases separated the two germline ends. This CDR3 region has 13 residues. The DNA for the CDR3 is TGTGCCAGTAGTATTAGACCGAACACTGAAGCTTTCTTT. Its translation: CASSIRPNTEAFF. Complete variable domain (other parts from reference TRBV19 and TRBJ1-1): DGGITQSPKYLFRKEGQNVTLSCEQNLNHDAMYWYRQDPGQGLRLIYYSQIVNDFQKGDIAEGYSVSREKKESFPLTVTSAQKNPTAFYLCASSIRPNTEAFFGQGTRLTVV.

This chain links TRBV19 with TRBJ1-1, with unresolved D. With 3 bases removed from V and 3 bases from J, the gap between germline ends came to 11 bases. This CDR3 is 14 amino acids long. The germline V gene encodes CDR1 LNHDA and CDR2 SQIVND (reference sequence). Here the CDR3 DNA reads TGTGCCAGTAGTATGGGGTTCCAGGACACTGAAGCTTTCTTT. This codes for CASSMGFQDTEAFF.

The gene calls are TRBV10-1 and TRBJ2-7, with TRBD2 as a possible D gene (6 bases). This CDR3 is built from 16 residues. V lost 6 bases and J lost 0, with 18 bases in between. In germline, CDR1 is WNHNN, CDR2 SYGVQD (reference sequence). Written as DNA, the CDR3 is TGCGCCAGCAGCGACTTACGGGACTTATGCTCCTACGAGCAGTACTTC. Its translation: CASSDLRDLCSYEQYF.

The chain links TRBV4-2 to TRBJ2-3, with D maybe TRBD2 (5 bases). The CDR3 runs 16 residues. V lost 2 bases to trimming and J lost 2 bases, with 14 bases between them. Germline CDR1 is LGHNA and CDR2 is YNFKEQ. CDR3 DNA: TGTGCCAGCAGCCAAACCGCGGCGGAGGCCACAGATACGCAGTATTTT. This gives the protein CASSQTAAEATDTQYF.

V and J are TRBV5-4 and TRBJ2-1, with 9 bases aligning to TRBD1. This CDR3 has 16 residues. V lost 0 bases, J lost 4 bases, and 5 bases stayed unmatched. Germline V gene data show CDR1 as SGHNT and CDR2 as YYREEE (reference sequence). The CDR3 DNA reads TGTGCCAGCAGCTTGGAGGACAGGGGAGCTTACAATGAGCAGTTCTTC. This translates into CASSLEDRGAYNEQFF.

The chain is built from TRBV18 and TRBJ1-5; tentative D call: TRBD1 (6 bases). CDR1 KGHSH and CDR2 LQKENI come from the germline V gene. This CDR3 is 12 amino acids long. V was shortened by 6 bases and J by 12 bases, with 15 bases between the two germline ends. The CDR3 loop is CASSPAGDNQHF. In DNA, the CDR3 is TGTGCCAGCTCGCCAGCGGGGGACAACCAGCATTTT.

V is TRBV29-1 and J is TRBJ2-5; 8 bases are a match to TRBD1. V lost 7 bases to trimming and J lost 2 bases; unmatched junction nucleotides: 3. This CDR3 has 12 amino acids. Germline V gene lookup returns CDR1 SQVTM and CDR2 ANQGSEA. For the CDR3, the DNA is TGCAGCGGGAGACAGGGGCAAGAGACCCAGTACTTC. This gives the protein CSGRQGQETQYF.

The chain links TRBV7-3 to TRBJ1-4, with no clear D. V was pared by 3 bases and J by 1 base, with 15 bases between. This CDR3 spans 17 amino acids. Germline V gene lookup returns CDR1 SGHTA and CDR2 FQGTGA. CDR3: CASSLTGAALTNEKLFF. As DNA, the CDR3 is TGTGCCAGCAGCTTGACCGGAGCGGCCCTAACTAATGAAAAACTGTTTTTT.

The CDR3, as DNA: TGTGCCAGCAGCCTTTATAGCGGGAGAAGTAATGAGCAGTTCTTC. It encodes CASSLYSGRSNEQFF. V usage is TRBV27 and J usage is TRBJ2-1, with TRBD2 matching over 9 bases. CDR3 length: 15 amino acids. Germline assignment: CDR1 MNHEY and CDR2 SMNVEV (reference sequence). V lost 6 bases and J lost 7; bases outside the gene matches: 10.

CDR3 coding DNA: TGTGCCTGGAGTAATAGGGCTAGCGGGAGGGGATACTACGAGCAGTACTTC. Its protein product is CAWSNRASGRGYYEQYF. The chain employs TRBV30 and TRBJ2-7; TRBD2 matches 12 bases. The length of the CDR3 is 17 residues. After removal of 2 bases from V and 3 bases from J, the junction contained 11 bases not matched to a gene. CDR1 GTSNPN and CDR2 SVGIG come from the germline V gene (reference sequence).

This clone appeared a single time. The chain employs TRBV7-9 and TRBJ1-1, with D possibly being TRBD1 (6 bases). The germline V and J ends were trimmed by 6 bases and 3 bases, with 14 bases remaining between them. This CDR3 has 14 residues. CDR1 is SEHNR and CDR2 is FQNEAQ in the germline V gene (reference sequence). The CDR3 spells CASSAAGADTEAFF. The CDR3 nucleotides are TGTGCCAGCAGTGCAGCGGGGGCAGACACTGAAGCTTTCTTT.

The V and J genes are TRBV7-2 and TRBJ2-5; the D gene is possibly TRBD2 (5 bases). This CDR3 is built from 14 residues. Germline V gene lookup returns CDR1 SGHTA and CDR2 FQGNSA. The V end was cut by 7 bases, the J end by 7 bases, with 19 bases between. The CDR3, as DNA: TGTGCCAGCACGGAATATAGCGATCGCGCGACCCAGTACTTC. Its translation is CASTEYSDRATQYF.

As DNA, the CDR3 is TGCGCCAGCAGCCAAGAATTTCGGGGGTTTAACTATGGCTACACCTTC. Its protein is CASSQEFRGFNYGYTF. The V gene is TRBV4-1, the J gene TRBJ1-2; a possible D gene is TRBD1 (5 bases). V was shortened by 0 bases and J by 1 base, with 12 bases between the two germline ends. From germline, CDR1 is MGHRA and CDR2 YSYEKL. The CDR3 covers 16 residues.

CDR3 sequence (DNA): TGTGCCAGCAGTTACGACAGGGGTTACGAGCAGTACTTC. It encodes CASSYDRGYEQYF. V gene TRBV27 combines with J gene TRBJ2-7, with 8 bases that match TRBD1. CDR1 is MNHEY and CDR2 is SMNVEV in the germline V gene (reference sequence). V was clipped by 4 bases and J by 4 bases; unmatched bases: 3. The CDR3 has 13 residues.

This chain connects TRBV11-2 to TRBJ2-1; 7 positions match TRBD1. V shed 5 bases, J shed 8 bases, and the junction held 9 bases outside the gene matches. Germline CDR1 SGHAT, CDR2 FQNNGV. The CDR3 is 14 amino acids. CDR3 DNA: TGTGCCAGCAGCCTTCAACAGGGGTTGGATGAGCAGTTCTTC. Translation gives CASSLQQGLDEQFF.

The rearrangement uses TRBV30 and TRBJ1-3; maybe TRBD1 (5 bases). This CDR3 is built from 13 residues. Trimming pared 3 bases from V and 4 bases from J, leaving 10 bases between. The germline CDR1 and CDR2 sequences are GTSNPN and SVGIG (reference sequence). Here the CDR3 reads CAWRPGGGNTIYF. CDR3 DNA: TGTGCCTGGAGGCCGGGGGGAGGAAACACCATATATTTT.

V is TRBV6-1 and J is TRBJ1-1; weak D call: TRBD1 (5 bases). Trimming cost V 8 bases and J 7 bases, with 11 bases left between them. Germline values: CDR1 MNHNS, CDR2 SASEGT. The CDR3 consists of 11 residues. Here the CDR3 reads CASRRDVEAFF. The DNA for the CDR3 is TGTGCCAGCCGAAGGGACGTTGAAGCTTTCTTT.

V gene TRBV7-2 combines with J gene TRBJ1-1; D remains unclear. With 5 bases removed from V and 1 base from J, the gap between germline ends came to 11 bases. The CDR3 is 14 residues long. In germline, CDR1 is SGHTA, CDR2 FQGNSA. The CDR3: CASSPRTGNTEAFF. The CDR3 DNA reads TGTGCCAGCAGCCCGCGGACGGGGAACACTGAAGCTTTCTTT. The variable domain in full, completed from reference TRBV7-2 and TRBJ1-1, reads GAGVSQSPSNKVTEKGKDVELRCDPISGHTALYWYRQSLGQGLEFLIYFQGNSAPDKSGLPSDRFSAERTGGSVSTLTIQRTQQEDSAVYLCASSPRTGNTEAFFGQGTRLTVV.

The rearrangement links TRBV19 to TRBJ1-5; D is unclear. The ends were cut back, 7 bases at V and 5 bases at J, with 15 bases in the middle. The germline V gene has CDR1 LNHDA and CDR2 SQIVND (reference sequence). The CDR3 is 14 residues long. The CDR3 region has the DNA TGTGCCAGTAAAAGAACGCACGGTTATCAGCCCCAGCATTTT. Protein sequence: CASKRTHGYQPQHF.

The DNA for the CDR3 is TGTGCCAGCAGCTTAGCCCCGGGGGCAGATACGCAGTATTTT. It encodes CASSLAPGADTQYF. This sequence joins TRBV7-2 and TRBJ2-3; D possibly corresponds to TRBD2 (6 bases). CDR1 SGHTA and CDR2 FQGNSA come from the germline V gene. The V and J ends lost 0 bases and 4 bases respectively, with 8 bases between them. The CDR3 totals 14 residues.

This chain connects TRBV6-4 to TRBJ1-2, with D maybe TRBD1 (6 bases). Deletions cut 5 bases from V and 4 bases from J, with 11 bases between. This CDR3 spans 13 amino acids. Germline values: CDR1 MRHNA, CDR2 SNTAGT. The CDR3 protein is CASSKGVGYGYTF. The CDR3 region has the DNA TGTGCCAGCAGTAAGGGGGTTGGCTATGGCTACACCTTC.

This chain connects TRBV7-2 to TRBJ2-2; no clear D gene. The V gene lost 5 bases and the J gene lost 0 bases, with 10 bases spanning the gap. This CDR3 has 15 amino acids. Germline assignment: CDR1 SGHTA and CDR2 FQGNSA. CDR3 in DNA: TGTGCCAGCAGCCTTCTCCGCGCGAACACCGGGGAGCTGTTTTTT. Its translation is CASSLLRANTGELFF.

This rearrangement joins TRBV30 to TRBJ1-1, with TRBD1 as a possible D gene (5 bases). The CDR3 is made up of 13 amino acids. Germline assignment: CDR1 GTSNPN and CDR2 SVGIG (reference sequence). V lost 6 bases and J 3 bases, leaving 14 bases between the germline ends. The CDR3, as DNA: TGTGCCTGCCCGGGATGGGGGGACACTGAAGCTTTCTTT. Translation gives CACPGWGDTEAFF.

The chain uses TRBV9 and TRBJ2-2; 13 nucleotides match TRBD2. The CDR3 covers 18 residues. Trimming cost V 4 bases and J 3 bases; bases outside gene matches: 9. Germline assignment: CDR1 SGDLS and CDR2 YYNGEE. This CDR3 reads CASSPGLAGPLDTGELFF. In DNA form, the CDR3 reads TGTGCCAGCAGCCCGGGACTAGCGGGACCCTTAGACACCGGGGAGCTGTTTTTT.